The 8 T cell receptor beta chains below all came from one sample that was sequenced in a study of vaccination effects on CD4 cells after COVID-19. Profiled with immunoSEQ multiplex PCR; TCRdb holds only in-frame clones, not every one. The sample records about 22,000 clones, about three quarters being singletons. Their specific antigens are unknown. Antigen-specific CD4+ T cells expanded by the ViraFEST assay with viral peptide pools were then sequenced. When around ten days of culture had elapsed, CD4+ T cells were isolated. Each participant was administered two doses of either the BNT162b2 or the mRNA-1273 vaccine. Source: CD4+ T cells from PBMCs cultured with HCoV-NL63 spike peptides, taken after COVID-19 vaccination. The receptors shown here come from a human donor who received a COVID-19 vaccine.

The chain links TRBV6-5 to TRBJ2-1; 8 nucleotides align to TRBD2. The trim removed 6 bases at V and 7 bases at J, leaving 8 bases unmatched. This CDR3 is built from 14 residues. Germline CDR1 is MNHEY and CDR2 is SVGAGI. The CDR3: CASRGSGTRNEQFF. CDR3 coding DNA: TGTGCCAGCAGGGGCTCCGGGACTAGGAATGAGCAGTTCTTC.

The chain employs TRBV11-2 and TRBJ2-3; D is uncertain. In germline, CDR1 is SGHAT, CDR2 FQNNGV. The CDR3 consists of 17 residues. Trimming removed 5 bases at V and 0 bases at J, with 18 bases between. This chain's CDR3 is CASSQKSPASSTDTQYF. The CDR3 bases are TGTGCCAGCAGCCAGAAGTCGCCAGCTTCTAGCACAGATACGCAGTATTTT.

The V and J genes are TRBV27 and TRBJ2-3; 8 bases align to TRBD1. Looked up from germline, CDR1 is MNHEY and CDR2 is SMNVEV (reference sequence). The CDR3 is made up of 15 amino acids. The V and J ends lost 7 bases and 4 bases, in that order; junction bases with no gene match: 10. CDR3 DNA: TGTGCCAGCACCATAACAGGGGGGAGCGCAGATACGCAGTATTTT. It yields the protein CASTITGGSADTQYF.

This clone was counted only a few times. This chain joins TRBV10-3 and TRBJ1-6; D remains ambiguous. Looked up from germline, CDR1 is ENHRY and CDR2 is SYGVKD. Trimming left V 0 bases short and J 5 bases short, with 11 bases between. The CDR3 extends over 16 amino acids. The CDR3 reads CAISESGYSDNSPLHF. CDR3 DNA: TGTGCCATCAGTGAGTCCGGGTATTCGGATAATTCACCCCTCCACTTT.

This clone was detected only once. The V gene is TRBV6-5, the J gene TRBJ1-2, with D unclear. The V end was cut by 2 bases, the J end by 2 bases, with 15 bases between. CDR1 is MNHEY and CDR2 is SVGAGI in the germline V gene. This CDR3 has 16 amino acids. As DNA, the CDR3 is TGTGCCAGCAGTTACATGGGTCTGCAGAGGAACTATGGCTACACCTTC. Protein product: CASSYMGLQRNYGYTF.

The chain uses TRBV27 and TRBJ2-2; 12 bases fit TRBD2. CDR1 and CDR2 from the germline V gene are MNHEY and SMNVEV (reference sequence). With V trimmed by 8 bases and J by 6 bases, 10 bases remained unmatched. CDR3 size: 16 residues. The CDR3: CASSSGRAIKPGELFF. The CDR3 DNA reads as TGTGCCAGCTCTAGCGGGAGGGCCATTAAGCCCGGGGAGCTGTTTTTT.

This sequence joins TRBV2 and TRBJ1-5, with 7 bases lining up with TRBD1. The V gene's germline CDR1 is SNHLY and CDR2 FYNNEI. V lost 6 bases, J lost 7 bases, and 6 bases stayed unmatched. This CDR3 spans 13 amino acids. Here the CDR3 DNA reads TGTGCCAGCAGCCCAGGGGGAGGGCAGCCCCAGCATTTT. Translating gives CASSPGGGQPQHF.

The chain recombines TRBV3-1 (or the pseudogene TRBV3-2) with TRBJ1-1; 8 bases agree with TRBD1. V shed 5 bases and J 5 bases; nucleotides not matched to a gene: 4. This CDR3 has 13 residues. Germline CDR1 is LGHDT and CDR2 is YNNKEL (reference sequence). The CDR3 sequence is CASSGQGETEAFF. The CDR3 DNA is TGTGCCAGCAGCGGACAGGGTGAAACTGAAGCTTTCTTT.